This T cell receptor beta chain was documented in a study of cytomegalovirus exposure and HLA in healthy donors. Study results and caveats: Follow-up analysis later connected one missense variant in DCLRE1C with trimming of TCR beta V- and J-genes. Whilst most TCR sequences proved rare, a subset of public TCRs occurred across many donors. Previous analysis showed most TCR beta V segments were productive about 87% or about 30% of the time.

CDR3 length: 15 residues. Germline V CDR1 and CDR2: LNHDA, SQIVND (reference sequence). The V and J ends lost 4 bases and 3 bases, in that order; junction bases with no gene match: 3. The donors comprised healthy bone marrow donors. As to this clone: Its antigen is not known.

60 Vbeta and 13 Jbeta primers were used in PCR. TCRdb's table, derived via immunoSEQ multiplex PCR, lists solely in-frame clones and lacks some. The table includes about 110,000 clones, approximately 80% detected once. The receptor's source is a man aged 25-40 years in good health and CMV-seronegative. The sequenced sample consisted of PBMCs. J is TRBJ2-3 and V is TRBV19; 11 bases agree with TRBD1. CDR3 DNA: TGTGCCAGTAGTACCGGGACAGGGGGGACAGATACGCAGTATTTT. It encodes CASSTGTGGTDTQYF.